This T cell receptor beta chain is drawn from a study of blood T cell repertoires in COVID-19 (TCRdb year 2020). Notes on the research overall: Collaborator samples came from the United States, Italy and Spain and covered acute and convalescent phases of COVID-19. The material from the prospective study consisted of cDNA or gDNA derived from T cells, B-cell-depleted T cells, or PBMCs. Samples came from the ongoing ImmuneRACE study (first 160 participants) plus 1,254 subjects from 6 global collaborators. HLA class I and class II types, where available, came from metadata supplied by the sample provider rather than from assay-based typing. Nearly every sample came with metadata listing a de-identified subject ID, COVID-19 status, age in years and sex. Subjects who had been exposed to COVID-19, were actively infected with it, or had recovered from it provided the deeply sampled blood TCRbeta repertoires that made up the dataset. The repertoires were released in a freely available public database meant as a resource for research on the immune response to SARS-CoV-2.

The collaborating institutions used their own protocols to collect whole blood in K2EDTA tubes. For TCRbeta analysis, collaborator samples were shipped as frozen whole blood, as isolated PBMCs, or as DNA extracted from either sample type. The full study reports these points: The amount of clinical and demographic metadata varied by source and participant and was provided uncurated.

As for this clone: This receptor's antigen is unknown. No quality values exist for individual bases; no much larger clone is one base distant.

TCRbeta CDR3 regions were amplified from genomic DNA using the immunoSEQ Assay, a bias-controlled multiplex PCR. Per the authors' processing: Nucleated cell counts per sample were estimated from amplification of reference gene primers within the assay. Sequence reads were collapsed and filtered to measure the absolute abundance of every unique TCRbeta CDR3 rearrangement. Productive Simpson clonality was computed per sample as the square root of Simpson's diversity index over productive rearrangements. The source is immuneACCESS, and TCRdb retained only in-frame sequences with V and J called. Part of the clones is not carried over; for the studies checked, unresolved V genes explain less than half of this, and the remainder is unexplained. V and J calls and clone size are those listed in that table; D and trimming were worked out from the DNA. For this sample there are more than 110,000 clones; more than 80% appear just once. The ten largest make up 9.5% to 12% of the sample.

Looking up the germline V gene yields CDR1 SQVTM and CDR2 ANQGSEA. The CDR3 contains 14 residues, cysteine and phenylalanine counted. Here the CDR3 DNA is all that survives: 42 bases in frame from base 1. Cut back by 4 bases and 8 bases, the V and J ends lie 20 bases apart. The chain was built from TRBV29-1 and TRBJ1-1; the D gene identity is not certain. The source is an elderly woman with acute or convalescent COVID-19. Input material: peripheral blood. The CDR3 reads as follows: CSVALGMVAGEAFF. The bases read TGCAGCGTTGCTCTGGGCATGGTGGCGGGCGAAGCTTTCTTT.